This T cell receptor beta chain was identified in a study of neurological immune-mediated disorders. Study background: The 35 or so multiple sclerosis patients comprised about 30 relapsing-remitting and 3 secondary progressive cases.

Findings and limits, study-wide: No expanded-clone CDR3 amino acid sequence recurred across subjects, suggesting private TCR-beta repertoires.

Germline lookup yields CDR1 SGHRS and CDR2 YFSETQ. V dropped 3 bases and J dropped 5; count of bases not matched to a gene: 14. This CDR3 has 17 amino acids. The authors made cDNA by 5'RACE with 10-nucleotide random UMIs. TCRdb re-called the 5' RACE reads through MiXCR, storing one row per CDR3 protein. The sample yields about 81,000 distinct CDR3 sequences, roughly 4.5% seen once. This clonotype was recorded at least ten times. Its antigen is not known. Time point given: longitudinal time-point 3. The genes are TRBV5-1 and TRBJ1-2; 9 nucleotides line up with TRBD1. Sequenced material: PBMCs. The clonotype originates from a woman aged 60-70 years with multiple sclerosis. CDR3 DNA sequence: TGCGCCAGCAGCTCTCCGGGACAGGGTTCCACTGGGTATGGCTACACCTTC. Translated, it gives CASSSPGQGSTGYGYTF.